This TCR beta chain was captured by sequencing in a study of T cells in Graves' hyperthyroidism and ophthalmopathy. This clonotype was picked up many times. The source material, RNA transcripts, was used to amplify TCR beta CDR3 regions. The HTBI primer set drove a first-round RT-PCR of the TCR CDR3. One entry per CDR3 protein, called by TCRdb with MiXCR from the multiplex PCR reads. This table has some 700,000 distinct CDR3 sequences, roughly a sixth appearing once. Looked up from germline, CDR1 is SNHLY and CDR2 is FYNNEI. Trimming cost V 6 bases and J 7 bases; bases outside gene matches: 8. The CDR3 spans 13 residues.

The sequence was obtained from a man in his fifties with Graves' hyperthyroidism. The V gene is TRBV2, the J gene TRBJ2-7; 8 bases map to TRBD1. Sequencing input: blood. The CDR3 loop reads CASSRTGNREQYF. The CDR3 nucleotides are TGTGCCAGCAGCCGGACAGGGAATCGAGAGCAGTACTTC. Based on the CDR3 plus reference TRBV2 and TRBJ2-7, the full variable domain is EPEVTQTPSHQVTQMGQEVILRCVPISNHLYFYWYRQILGQKVEFLVSFYNNEISEKSEIFDDQFSVERPDGSNFTLKIRSTKLEDSAMYFCASSRTGNREQYFGPGTRLTVT.